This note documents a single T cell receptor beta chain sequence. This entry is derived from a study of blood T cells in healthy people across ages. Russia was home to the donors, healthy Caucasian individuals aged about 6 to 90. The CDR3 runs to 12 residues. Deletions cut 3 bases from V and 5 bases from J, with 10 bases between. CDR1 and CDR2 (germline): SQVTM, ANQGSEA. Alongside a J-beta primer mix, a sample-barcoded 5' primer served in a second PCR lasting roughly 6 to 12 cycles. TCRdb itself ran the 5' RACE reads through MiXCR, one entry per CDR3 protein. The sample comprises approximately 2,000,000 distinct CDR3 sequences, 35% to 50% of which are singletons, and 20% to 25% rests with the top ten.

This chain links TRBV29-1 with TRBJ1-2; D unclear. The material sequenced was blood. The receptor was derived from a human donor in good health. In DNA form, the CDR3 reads TGCAGCGTTGAGGCGGCGATTTATGGCTACACCTTC. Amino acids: CSVEAAIYGYTF.